This T cell receptor (beta chain) emerged from a study of blood T cell repertoires in COVID-19. Sequencing was performed with immunoSEQ multiplex PCR; in TCRdb, only in-frame clones are kept and a portion is missing. The data contain about 200,000 clones, 80% to 90% of them seen just once; the ten biggest clones take up less than 15%. Germline CDR1 is MNHEY and CDR2 is SMNVEV (reference sequence). The CDR3 runs 14 residues. Trimming removed 6 bases at V and 1 base at J, with 11 bases between. The sequence was obtained from a human donor in a cohort sampled during active COVID-19. The chain employs TRBV27 and TRBJ2-3; the D gene is possibly TRBD1 (5 bases). What was sequenced was peripheral blood. The CDR3 nucleotides are TGTGCCAGCAGAAAAGGGGTTGGCACAGATACGCAGTATTTT. Residues: CASRKGVGTDTQYF.